The clone carrying this T cell receptor (beta chain) showed up just a few times. Via MiXCR, TCRdb re-called the RT-PCR reads, giving one row per CDR3 protein. Found here are about 500,000 distinct CDR3 sequences, 16% of them singletons; the top ten hold 2.5% to 3.5%. This sample was included in a study of response to subunit inactivated influenza vaccine. The CDR3 extends over 13 amino acids. V was shortened by 4 bases and J by 0 bases, with 9 bases between the two germline ends. Germline values: CDR1 SQVTM, CDR2 ANQGSEA. The sample consisted of CD4+ T cells sorted from PBMCs, taken approximately 25 months after vaccination. The sequence was obtained from a man aged 50-75 years who received an inactivated influenza vaccine. J is TRBJ1-1 and V is TRBV29-1; D remains ambiguous. The CDR3 sequence is CSVAPGVNTEAFF. The CDR3, as DNA: TGCAGCGTTGCGCCAGGAGTGAACACTGAAGCTTTCTTT.